A selection of T cell receptor beta chains follows, all from one sample in a study of human thymus T cells. Libraries were prepared by immunoSEQ multiplex PCR; TCRdb keeps only in-frame clonotypes and omits some of them. The repertoire holds tens of thousands of clones, with roughly 95% as singletons. Sequencing input: thymus tissue. The origin of the receptors is a girl less than two years old with a congenital heart defect but otherwise immunologically healthy. Both conserved end residues are part of each CDR3. Fields, in order: CDR3 protein, CDR3 DNA, V gene, D gene, clone size, J gene. The D gene is left open where the match is weak. Only some rows state a clone size, as once, few, many or a class for expanded clones.

CSVEAPGTIYF TGCAGCGTTGAAGCTCCGGGCACCATATATTTT TRBV29-1 . . TRBJ1-3
CASSYSFFRALETQYF TGTGCCAGCAGTTACTCATTCTTCAGGGCCCTGGAGACCCAGTACTTC TRBV6-5 . . TRBJ2-5
CASSDPRPSEELFF TGTGCCAGCAGTGACCCCCGTCCCTCGGAGGAGCTGTTTTTT TRBV2 . once TRBJ2-2
CASSGPGLGVAGANVLTF TGTGCCAGCAGCGGTCCGGGACTAGGAGTCGCTGGGGCCAACGTCCTGACTTTC TRBV9 TRBD2 . TRBJ2-6
CASGLLQTVLTTYGYTF TGTGCTAGTGGTTTGCTCCAGACAGTTCTTACTACCTATGGCTACACCTTC TRBV12-5 . . TRBJ1-2
CASSLTGLGVGELFF TGTGCCAGCAGCCTAACAGGGCTTGGGGTCGGGGAGCTGTTTTTT TRBV7-2 . . TRBJ2-2
CASSGRAYEQYF TGTGCCAGCAGTGGGCGGGCCTACGAGCAGTACTTC TRBV2 . . TRBJ2-7
CASSPRQGASHGYTF TGTGCCAGCAGCCCGAGACAGGGGGCATCTCATGGCTACACCTTC TRBV7-2 TRBD1 . TRBJ1-2
CASRAGYQETQYF TGTGCCAGCAGGGCAGGGTATCAAGAGACCCAGTACTTC TRBV27 . . TRBJ2-5
CASTTTATGSGYGAGELFF TGTGCCAGTACCACAACCGCGACAGGTTCGGGATATGGGGCCGGGGAGCTGTTTTTT TRBV19 . . TRBJ2-2
CSVEWAAGLSYEQYF TGCAGCGTTGAATGGGCGGCAGGTCTTTCCTACGAGCAGTACTTC TRBV29-1 . . TRBJ2-7
CASSLGLAICTGELFF TGTGCCAGCAGCTTGGGACTAGCGATTTGCACCGGGGAGCTGTTTTTT TRBV5-5 TRBD2 . TRBJ2-2
CASSLTSGRRTDTQYF TGTGCCAGCAGTTTGACTAGCGGGAGAAGGACAGATACGCAGTATTTT TRBV28 TRBD2 . TRBJ2-3
CASSLGGDSNYGYTF TGTGCCAGCAGCCTAGGAGGGGACAGCAACTATGGCTACACCTTC TRBV7-2 TRBD1 . TRBJ1-2
CASSLAGGTSGRAVNEQFF TGTGCCAGCAGCTTGGCCGGGGGGACTAGCGGGAGGGCCGTTAATGAGCAGTTCTTC TRBV5-4 TRBD2 . TRBJ2-1
CASSLGFWSGSPLNIQYF TGCGCCAGCAGCTTGGGGTTTTGGAGCGGGAGTCCCCTAAACATTCAGTACTTC TRBV5-1 TRBD2 . TRBJ2-4
CASSLPLTGTEYTGELFF TGTGCCAGCAGTTTGCCCCTAACCGGGACGGAATACACCGGGGAGCTGTTTTTT TRBV28 . . TRBJ2-2
CASRGPRHEQFF TGTGCCAGCCGGGGGCCGCGGCATGAGCAGTTCTTC TRBV27 . . TRBJ2-1
CAWSEGDYGYTF TGTGCCTGGAGTGAGGGGGACTATGGCTACACCTTC TRBV30 . . TRBJ1-2
CASSFGTGEPFF TGTGCCAGCAGCTTTGGGACAGGAGAGCCTTTCTTT TRBV7-9 TRBD1 . TRBJ1-1
CASSPSGSHNEQFF TGTGCCAGCAGCCCTAGCGGGAGCCACAATGAGCAGTTCTTC TRBV11-2 TRBD2 . TRBJ2-1
CASSQDRLSHPYEQYF TGTGCCAGCAGCCAGGACAGACTGTCTCACCCCTACGAGCAGTACTTC TRBV4-2 . . TRBJ2-7
CASSRQVAHNEQFF TGTGCCAGCAGTCGACAGGTAGCACACAATGAGCAGTTCTTC TRBV27 . . TRBJ2-1
CASSSECRGYTVDTQYF TGTGCCAGCAGCTCCGAGTGTCGGGGGTACACAGTAGATACGCAGTATTTT TRBV11-2 . once TRBJ2-3
CASSIDHDSLQISEQYF TGTGCCAGTAGTATAGATCACGATTCCCTCCAGATCTCCGAGCAGTACTTC TRBV19 . . TRBJ2-7
CASIIGGLVRQPQHF TGTGCCAGCATTATCGGGGGGCTGGTGCGTCAGCCCCAGCATTTT TRBV28 . . TRBJ1-5
CASSLRETPYNEQFF TGTGCCAGCAGTCTGCGGGAAACTCCTTACAATGAGCAGTTCTTC TRBV7-3 . . TRBJ2-1
CASRPEGLAGGCEQFF TGTGCCAGCAGACCAGAAGGACTAGCGGGAGGTTGTGAGCAGTTCTTC TRBV7-9 TRBD2 once TRBJ2-1
CASSSHGSGQGERGNTIYF TGTGCCAGCAGCTCCCACGGGTCGGGACAGGGGGAGCGTGGAAACACCATATATTTT TRBV9 TRBD1 . TRBJ1-3
CASSQGAPGPDTGELFF TGTGCCAGCAGCCAAGGGGCCCCGGGCCCAGACACCGGGGAGCTGTTTTTT TRBV14 . . TRBJ2-2
CASSFRATTSGLGDEQFF TGTGCCAGCAGCTTTCGGGCCACGACTAGCGGCTTGGGAGATGAGCAGTTCTTC TRBV7-9 TRBD2 . TRBJ2-1
CASSLRLAGAYNEQFF TGTGCCAGCAGCTTACGACTAGCGGGGGCCTACAATGAGCAGTTCTTC TRBV7-9 TRBD2 . TRBJ2-1
CASSLRTFGTEAFF TGTGCCAGCAGCTTGAGGACTTTCGGCACTGAAGCTTTCTTT TRBV7-9 . . TRBJ1-1
CASSEALAGETQYF TGTGCCAGCAGTGAGGCGCTAGCGGGAGAGACCCAGTACTTC TRBV6-1 TRBD2 . TRBJ2-5